A selection of T cell receptor beta chains follows, all from one sample in a study of blood T cells in healthy people across ages. TCRdb re-analysed the 5' RACE reads in MiXCR, keeping a single row per CDR3 protein. The sample gives roughly 2 million distinct CDR3 sequences, less than 50% of which show up once; approximately 2.1% is in the top ten. The sequenced material came from blood. Receptors were obtained from a woman aged 40 to 50 in good health. The CDR3 runs from the conserved cysteine through the conserved F or W. Each record gives: CDR3 protein, CDR3 DNA, V gene, D gene, clone size, J gene. The D gene is left open where the match is weak. Some rows have no size entry. The others give once, few or many, or a class for an expanded clone.

CDR3aa: CASSRSEGQGAGYTF
CDR3nt: TGTGCCAGCAGCAGGAGCGAGGGACAGGGGGCTGGCTACACCTTC
v_gene: TRBV5-4
d_gene: TRBD1
abundance: -
j_gene: TRBJ1-2

CDR3aa: CASRIRTSGNEQFF
CDR3nt: TGTGCCAGCAGGATCAGGACTAGCGGCAATGAGCAGTTCTTC
v_gene: TRBV2
d_gene: TRBD2
abundance: -
j_gene: TRBJ2-1

CDR3aa: CASSSTGKGVYQETQYF
CDR3nt: TGTGCCAGCAGTTCCACAGGGAAAGGAGTCTACCAAGAGACCCAGTACTTC
v_gene: TRBV27
d_gene: -
abundance: -
j_gene: TRBJ2-5

CDR3aa: CASASGRVSSYNEQFF
CDR3nt: TGTGCTAGTGCCTCGGGGAGGGTCTCCTCCTACAATGAGCAGTTCTTC
v_gene: TRBV12-5
d_gene: TRBD2
abundance: -
j_gene: TRBJ2-1

CDR3aa: CASSPTGDPIRDEQFF
CDR3nt: TGTGCCAGCAGCCCTACAGGGGACCCGATAAGGGATGAGCAGTTCTTC
v_gene: TRBV27
d_gene: TRBD1
abundance: -
j_gene: TRBJ2-1

CDR3aa: CASSLAGAPSGANVLTF
CDR3nt: TGTGCCAGCAGCTTAGCTGGAGCTCCCTCTGGGGCCAACGTCCTGACTTTC
v_gene: TRBV7-2
d_gene: -
abundance: -
j_gene: TRBJ2-6

CDR3aa: CASSVPATPYNERFF
CDR3nt: TGTGCCAGCAGCGTACCAGCAACCCCCTACAATGAGCGGTTCTTC
v_gene: TRBV9
d_gene: -
abundance: -
j_gene: TRBJ2-1

CDR3aa: CSARSGLGSETQYF
CDR3nt: TGCAGTGCTAGGTCCGGGCTGGGTTCAGAGACCCAGTACTTC
v_gene: TRBV20-1
d_gene: -
abundance: -
j_gene: TRBJ2-5

CDR3aa: CSGGGASSYNEQFF
CDR3nt: TGCAGTGGCGGGGGGGCAAGCTCCTACAATGAGCAGTTCTTC
v_gene: TRBV20-1
d_gene: TRBD2
abundance: -
j_gene: TRBJ2-1

CDR3aa: CPSSQAPYEQYF
CDR3nt: TGCCCCAGCAGCCAAGCCCCCTACGAGCAGTACTTC
v_gene: TRBV4-1
d_gene: -
abundance: -
j_gene: TRBJ2-7

CDR3aa: CASSLGGRVGETQYF
CDR3nt: TGTGCCAGCAGCTTAGGGGGGCGCGTAGGAGAGACCCAGTACTTC
v_gene: TRBV7-2
d_gene: -
abundance: few
j_gene: TRBJ2-5

CDR3aa: CASSPPGLSFDEQFF
CDR3nt: TGTGCCAGCTCACCTCCGGGACTATCATTCGATGAGCAGTTCTTC
v_gene: TRBV18
d_gene: TRBD2
abundance: -
j_gene: TRBJ2-1

CDR3aa: CASSYPASETQYF
CDR3nt: TGTGCCAGCAGCTATCCCGCGAGCGAGACCCAGTACTTC
v_gene: TRBV7-2
d_gene: -
abundance: few
j_gene: TRBJ2-5

CDR3aa: CATSGLPAKDTQYF
CDR3nt: TGTGCCACCTCGGGGCTCCCCGCGAAGGATACGCAGTATTTT
v_gene: TRBV24-1
d_gene: -
abundance: -
j_gene: TRBJ2-3

CDR3aa: CASSRIRVASVYEQYF
CDR3nt: TGTGCCAGCAGTAGAATCAGGGTGGCCTCTGTTTACGAGCAGTACTTC
v_gene: TRBV25-1
d_gene: -
abundance: -
j_gene: TRBJ2-7

CDR3aa: CSVRDTGELFF
CDR3nt: TGCAGCGTTCGTGACACCGGGGAGCTGTTTTTT
v_gene: TRBV29-1
d_gene: -
abundance: once
j_gene: TRBJ2-2

CDR3aa: CASSTVGTRTDTQYF
CDR3nt: TGTGCCAGCAGCACGGTGGGGACCCGCACAGATACGCAGTATTTT
v_gene: TRBV11-2
d_gene: -
abundance: many
j_gene: TRBJ2-3

CDR3aa: CSARMEPGLAGRETQYF
CDR3nt: TGCAGTGCTAGAATGGAACCTGGACTAGCGGGTCGGGAGACCCAGTACTTC
v_gene: TRBV20-1
d_gene: TRBD2
abundance: few
j_gene: TRBJ2-5

CDR3aa: CASSYLAGGRDTQYF
CDR3nt: TGTGCCAGCAGTTACTTGGCGGGGGGCCGAGATACGCAGTATTTT
v_gene: TRBV6-6
d_gene: TRBD2
abundance: few
j_gene: TRBJ2-3

CDR3aa: CSARLVRLSEAFF
CDR3nt: TGCAGTGCTAGACTGGTTAGATTGTCGGAAGCTTTCTTT
v_gene: TRBV20-1
d_gene: -
abundance: -
j_gene: TRBJ1-1

CDR3aa: CASSQVSGGSLPRGTEAFF
CDR3nt: TGTGCCAGCAGCCAAGTCTCAGGGGGCTCCCTACCGCGGGGCACTGAAGCTTTCTTT
v_gene: TRBV3-1
d_gene: TRBD1
abundance: -
j_gene: TRBJ1-1

CDR3aa: CASSLDRGLADNEQFF
CDR3nt: TGTGCCAGCAGCTTAGATCGGGGGCTAGCGGACAATGAGCAGTTCTTC
v_gene: TRBV7-8
d_gene: -
abundance: -
j_gene: TRBJ2-1

CDR3aa: CSARISGGYNEQFF
CDR3nt: TGCAGTGCTAGAATTAGCGGGGGCTACAATGAGCAGTTCTTC
v_gene: TRBV20-1
d_gene: TRBD2
abundance: few
j_gene: TRBJ2-1

CDR3aa: CASRGGQGFSGANVLTF
CDR3nt: TGTGCCAGCAGGGGGGGACAGGGATTTTCCGGGGCCAACGTCCTGACTTTC
v_gene: TRBV6-1
d_gene: TRBD1
abundance: few
j_gene: TRBJ2-6

CDR3aa: CASSTQGATDTQYF
CDR3nt: TGTGCCAGCAGTACCCAGGGGGCAACAGATACGCAGTATTTT
v_gene: TRBV2
d_gene: TRBD1
abundance: -
j_gene: TRBJ2-3

CDR3aa: CASSFSGAENLAKNIQYF
CDR3nt: TGTGCCAGCAGCTTTTCGGGAGCGGAGAACCTAGCCAAAAACATTCAGTACTTC
v_gene: TRBV7-9
d_gene: -
abundance: -
j_gene: TRBJ2-4

CDR3aa: CASSFGRGQNGYTF
CDR3nt: TGTGCCAGCAGCTTCGGCAGGGGGCAGAATGGCTACACCTTC
v_gene: TRBV7-2
d_gene: TRBD1
abundance: few
j_gene: TRBJ1-2

CDR3aa: CASSRRRVGNEQFF
CDR3nt: TGTGCCAGCAGTCGACGTAGGGTCGGGAATGAGCAGTTCTTC
v_gene: TRBV12-3/TRBV12-4
d_gene: -
abundance: -
j_gene: TRBJ2-1

CDR3aa: CASSLGWDKTYEQYF
CDR3nt: TGCGCCAGCAGCTTGGGCTGGGACAAAACCTACGAGCAGTACTTC
v_gene: TRBV5-1
d_gene: -
abundance: few
j_gene: TRBJ2-7

CDR3aa: CSATRLAGTYNEQFF
CDR3nt: TGCAGTGCCACAAGACTAGCGGGGACCTACAATGAGCAGTTCTTC
v_gene: TRBV20-1
d_gene: TRBD2
abundance: -
j_gene: TRBJ2-1

CDR3aa: CASSLGQASNTGELFF
CDR3nt: TGTGCCAGCAGCTTGGGACAGGCCTCGAACACCGGGGAGCTGTTTTTT
v_gene: TRBV5-4
d_gene: -
abundance: -
j_gene: TRBJ2-2

CDR3aa: CSVGNVRGQGCERYF
CDR3nt: TGCAGCGTTGGAAATGTGAGGGGACAGGGGTGCGAGCGGTACTTC
v_gene: TRBV29-1
d_gene: TRBD1
abundance: -
j_gene: TRBJ2-7

CDR3aa: CASKSLGDTQYF
CDR3nt: TGTGCCAGCAAAAGTCTTGGGGATACGCAGTATTTT
v_gene: TRBV9
d_gene: -
abundance: few
j_gene: TRBJ2-3

CDR3aa: CASSVEWGGSGEQFF
CDR3nt: TGTGCCAGCAGCGTAGAGTGGGGGGGCTCGGGTGAGCAGTTCTTC
v_gene: TRBV9
d_gene: -
abundance: -
j_gene: TRBJ2-1

CDR3aa: CANSSYPQGAEAFF
CDR3nt: TGTGCCAACAGTTCTTACCCCCAGGGGGCTGAAGCTTTCTTT
v_gene: TRBV28
d_gene: TRBD1
abundance: -
j_gene: TRBJ1-1